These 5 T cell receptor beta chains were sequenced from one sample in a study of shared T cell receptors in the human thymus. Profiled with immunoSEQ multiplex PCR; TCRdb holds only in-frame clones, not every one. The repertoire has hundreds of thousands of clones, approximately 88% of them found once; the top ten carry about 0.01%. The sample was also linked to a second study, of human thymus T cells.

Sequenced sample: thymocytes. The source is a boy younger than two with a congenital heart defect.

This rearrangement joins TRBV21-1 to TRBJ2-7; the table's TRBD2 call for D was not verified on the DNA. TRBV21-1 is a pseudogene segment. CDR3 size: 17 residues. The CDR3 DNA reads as TGTGCCAGCAGCAAATTTTCCGGGTCAGCGGGTTCCTACGAGCAGTACTTC. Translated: CASSKFSGSAGSYEQYF.

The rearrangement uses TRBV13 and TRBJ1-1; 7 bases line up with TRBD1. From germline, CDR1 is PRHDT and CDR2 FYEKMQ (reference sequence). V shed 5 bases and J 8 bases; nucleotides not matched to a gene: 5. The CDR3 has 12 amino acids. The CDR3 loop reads CASSIDRDEAFF. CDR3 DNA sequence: TGTGCCAGCAGCATTGACAGGGACGAAGCTTTCTTT.

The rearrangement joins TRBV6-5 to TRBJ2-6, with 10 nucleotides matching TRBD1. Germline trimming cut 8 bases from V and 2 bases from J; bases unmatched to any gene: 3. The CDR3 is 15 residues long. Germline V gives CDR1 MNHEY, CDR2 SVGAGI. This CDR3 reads CASGQGDTGANVLTF. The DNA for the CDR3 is TGTGCCAGCGGACAGGGGGACACTGGGGCCAACGTCCTGACTTTC.

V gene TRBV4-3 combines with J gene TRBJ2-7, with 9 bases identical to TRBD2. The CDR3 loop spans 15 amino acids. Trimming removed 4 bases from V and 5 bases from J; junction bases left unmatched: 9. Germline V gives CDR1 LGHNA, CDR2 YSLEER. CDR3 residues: CASSPRGLATHEQYF. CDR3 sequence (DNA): TGCGCCAGCAGCCCGAGGGGACTAGCAACCCACGAGCAGTACTTC.

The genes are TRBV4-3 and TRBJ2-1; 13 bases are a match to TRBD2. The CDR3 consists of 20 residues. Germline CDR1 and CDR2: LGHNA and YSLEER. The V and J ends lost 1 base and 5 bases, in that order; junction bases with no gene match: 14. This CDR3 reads CASSQGGTSGITRADNEQFF. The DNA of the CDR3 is TGCGCCAGCAGCCAAGGCGGGACTAGCGGGATTACCCGCGCGGACAATGAGCAGTTCTTC.